This entry lists 30 T cell receptor beta chains sequenced from one sample in a study of cytomegalovirus exposure and HLA in healthy donors. TCRdb's table, derived via immunoSEQ multiplex PCR, lists solely in-frame clones and lacks some. The sample holds roughly 58,000 clones, around 90% seen once. Sequencing was carried out using PBMCs. The source is a man younger than 30 in good health and CMV-seronegative.

Written as DNA, the CDR3 is TGCGCCAGCAGCTCTCCTAACCCGGGACTAGCGGGCCCGCTGAACACCGGGGAGCTGTTTTTT. Its protein is CASSSPNPGLAGPLNTGELFF. This chain links TRBV5-1 with TRBJ2-2, with TRBD2 matching 12 bases. CDR3 length: 21 amino acids. Losses at the gene ends were 3 bases for V and 1 base for J; bases not matched to a gene: 16. Germline V CDR1 and CDR2: SGHRS, YFSETQ.

This rearrangement joins TRBV19 to TRBJ2-1; TRBD1 might be the D (6 bases). Germline lookup yields CDR1 LNHDA and CDR2 SQIVND (reference sequence). The CDR3 loop spans 16 amino acids. Trimming removed 3 bases from V and 4 bases from J, with 16 bases in between. For the CDR3, the DNA is TGTGCCAGTAGTATTGGGTCAGGGGTTCTGTACAATGAGCAGTTCTTC. Its protein product is CASSIGSGVLYNEQFF.

This clone was seen just once. The V gene is TRBV6-6, the J gene TRBJ2-1; D gene uncertain. This CDR3 has 16 amino acids. The germline V gene has CDR1 MNHNY and CDR2 SVGAGI (reference sequence). Trimming removed 6 bases from V and 0 bases from J, with 15 bases in between. This CDR3 is CASSPTQFPSYNEQFF. For the CDR3, the DNA is TGTGCCAGCAGCCCGACTCAGTTCCCCTCCTACAATGAGCAGTTCTTC.

The J gene is TRBJ2-6, the V gene TRBV7-9; 7 bases align to TRBD2. Germline assignment: CDR1 SEHNR and CDR2 FQNEAQ (reference sequence). V shed 9 bases and J 9 bases; nucleotides not matched to a gene: 20. The CDR3 runs to 17 residues. The CDR3 loop is CASYPQGRDVGGNVLTF. DNA of the CDR3: TGTGCCAGTTATCCTCAAGGGAGGGACGTCGGAGGCAACGTCCTGACTTTC.

This rearrangement joins TRBV5-4 to TRBJ1-1; D might be TRBD1 (6 bases). Per germline, CDR1 SGHNT and CDR2 YYREEE (reference sequence). The V and J ends lost 4 bases and 0 bases respectively, with 10 bases between them. The CDR3 covers 14 residues. DNA of the CDR3: TGTGCCAGCAGCCCGACAGGAATGAACACTGAAGCTTTCTTT. Translation: CASSPTGMNTEAFF.

The sample holds one count of this clone. This chain connects TRBV6-6 to TRBJ2-1; TRBD2 aligns across 13 bases. The CDR3 extends over 14 amino acids. Germline lookup yields CDR1 MNHNY and CDR2 SVGAGI (reference sequence). Trimming took 4 bases from V and 7 from J; bases not matched to a gene: 1. The CDR3 reads CASSSLAGGNEQFF. The CDR3, as DNA: TGTGCCAGCAGTTCACTAGCGGGAGGGAATGAGCAGTTCTTC.

The genes are TRBV2 and TRBJ1-2, with no clear D. Trimming took 6 bases from V and 3 from J, leaving 14 bases between them. This CDR3 region has 14 residues. The germline CDR1 and CDR2 sequences are SNHLY and FYNNEI. CDR3 DNA sequence: TGTGCCAGCAGCGTTACTGAATTATACTATGGCTACACCTTC. Amino acid sequence: CASSVTELYYGYTF.

This sequence joins TRBV5-6 and TRBJ1-1; 8 bases line up with TRBD1. The trim removed 4 bases at V and 3 bases at J, leaving 5 bases unmatched. Germline CDR1 and CDR2: SGHDT and YYEEEE. This CDR3 comprises 14 residues. The CDR3: CASSVRGRDTEAFF. DNA for the CDR3: TGTGCCAGCAGCGTCAGGGGGCGAGACACTGAAGCTTTCTTT.

J is TRBJ1-5 and V is TRBV19, with TRBD1 matching 7 bases. Germline trimming cut 8 bases from V and 0 bases from J; bases unmatched to any gene: 13. The CDR3 is 17 residues long. Germline V gene sequence: CDR1 LNHDA, CDR2 SQIVND (reference sequence). This chain's CDR3 is CASLPGQSSLSNQPQHF. The CDR3 nucleotides read TGTGCCAGTTTACCGGGACAGTCTTCCCTTAGCAATCAGCCCCAGCATTTT. The whole variable domain, remainder taken from reference TRBV19 and TRBJ1-5, is DGGITQSPKYLFRKEGQNVTLSCEQNLNHDAMYWYRQDPGQGLRLIYYSQIVNDFQKGDIAEGYSVSREKKESFPLTVTSAQKNPTAFYLCASLPGQSSLSNQPQHFGDGTRLSIL.

The rearrangement uses TRBV19 and TRBJ1-4, with a weak D call TRBD1 (6 bases). CDR1 is LNHDA and CDR2 is SQIVND in the germline V gene (reference sequence). The V end was cut by 6 bases, the J end by 7 bases, with 21 bases between. The CDR3 loop spans 16 amino acids. The CDR3 protein is CASRMRGRGNAEKLFF. CDR3 bases: TGTGCCAGTAGGATGCGAGGGAGGGGGAACGCTGAAAAACTGTTTTTT.

V and J are TRBV5-1 and TRBJ2-7, with 7 nucleotides matching TRBD1. The CDR3 contains 16 residues. Per germline, CDR1 SGHRS and CDR2 YFSETQ. The V and J ends lost 2 bases and 4 bases, in that order; junction bases with no gene match: 12. This CDR3 is CASSFRVQGTSYEQYF. The DNA for the CDR3 is TGCGCCAGCAGCTTCCGAGTACAGGGGACGTCATACGAGCAGTACTTC.

This chain joins TRBV28 and TRBJ1-5; 9 bases agree with TRBD1. V shed 1 base, J shed 5 bases, and the junction held 3 bases outside the gene matches. The CDR3 runs 15 residues. Germline CDR1 reads MDHEN; CDR2 reads SYDVKM. CDR3 residues: CASSLSGQGHQPQHF. The CDR3 bases are TGTGCCAGCAGTTTATCGGGACAGGGACATCAGCCCCAGCATTTT.

The chain links TRBV19 to TRBJ1-1, with D unclear. The CDR3 sequence is 13 residues long. Looked up from germline, CDR1 is LNHDA and CDR2 is SQIVND (reference sequence). V lost 3 bases to trimming and J lost 7 bases, with 12 bases between them. The CDR3 DNA reads as TGTGCCAGTAGTATCCGGGGTAATGGTGAAGCTTTCTTT. It encodes CASSIRGNGEAFF.

The genes are TRBV5-1 and TRBJ2-2; no reliable D call. Germline V lookup: CDR1 SGHRS, CDR2 YFSETQ. This CDR3 comprises 14 residues. Trimming pared 0 bases from V and 4 bases from J, leaving 7 bases between. The CDR3 reads CASSLADTTGELFF. Here the CDR3 DNA reads TGCGCCAGCAGCTTGGCCGACACCACCGGGGAGCTGTTTTTT.

This chain connects TRBV4-2 to TRBJ2-7; 7 bases map to TRBD2. Germline lookup yields CDR1 LGHNA and CDR2 YNFKEQ. CDR3 length: 16 residues. J was trimmed by 8 bases and V by 0 bases; bases with no gene match: 13. The CDR3 loop reads CASSQDRASGRSKQYF. CDR3 sequence (DNA): TGTGCCAGCAGCCAAGATAGGGCTAGCGGACGATCGAAGCAGTACTTC.

The V call is TRBV28, the J call TRBJ2-2; 7 nucleotides line up with TRBD1. The germline CDR1 and CDR2 sequences are MDHEN and SYDVKM. This CDR3 is built from 16 residues. V lost 8 bases to trimming and J lost 5 bases; unmatched junction nucleotides: 14. CDR3 amino acids: CASENLRGSRTGELFF. CDR3 sequence (DNA): TGTGCCAGCGAAAACCTCAGGGGGTCACGGACCGGGGAGCTGTTTTTT.

The CDR3 nucleotides are TGTGCCAGCAGTCCTATTTTATCCCGTCCAAACTATGGCTACACCTTC. It codes for CASSPILSRPNYGYTF. The rearrangement links TRBV7-9 to TRBJ1-2; no definite D call. CDR3 length: 16 amino acids. CDR1 is SEHNR, CDR2 FQNEAQ, per germline (reference sequence). Deletions cut 6 bases from V and 2 bases from J, with 19 bases between.

The chain's CDR3 is CASSVGAIYGYTF. Here the CDR3 DNA reads TGCGCCAGCAGTGTGGGGGCGATTTATGGCTACACCTTC. The rearrangement links TRBV5-1 to TRBJ1-2; the D gene is possibly TRBD1 (6 bases). This CDR3 is built from 13 residues. The ends were cut back, 5 bases at V and 5 bases at J, with 13 bases in the middle. The germline V gene has CDR1 SGHRS and CDR2 YFSETQ.

The J gene is TRBJ1-1, the V gene TRBV6-5; possible D gene TRBD1, 5 bases. This CDR3 is 15 amino acids long. Per germline, CDR1 MNHEY and CDR2 SVGAGI. Trimming took off 7 bases at V and 3 bases at J, with 18 bases between the two ends. As DNA, the CDR3 is TGTGCCAGCACCCGGAGGGGTCCCAGGGACACTGAAGCTTTCTTT. This codes for CASTRRGPRDTEAFF.

The rearrangement uses TRBV28 and TRBJ2-1; D is unresolved. Germline V gene sequence: CDR1 MDHEN, CDR2 SYDVKM. This CDR3 is built from 11 residues. Trimming stripped 3 bases from V and 15 bases from J, with 12 bases between. CDR3 DNA sequence: TGTGCCAGCAGTTTCCTCGGGTACCCGTTCTTC. It specifies CASSFLGYPFF.

This clone was seen only a few times. The rearrangement links TRBV2 to TRBJ2-5; no clear D. V lost 2 bases, J lost 9 bases, and 4 bases lay in between. CDR1 and CDR2 (germline): SNHLY, FYNNEI. The CDR3 has 10 amino acids. The CDR3 DNA sequence: TGTGCCAGCAGTGAACAGGCCCAGTACTTC. Amino acid sequence: CASSEQAQYF.

V usage is TRBV6-1 and J usage is TRBJ2-3; 9 bases are a match to TRBD1. This CDR3 region has 14 residues. CDR1 is MNHNS and CDR2 is SASEGT in the germline V gene. V gave up 7 bases and J gave up 4 bases; unmatched junction bases: 6. CDR3 DNA: TGTGCCAGCATGGGGGGACAGGGATCAGATACGCAGTATTTT. This encodes CASMGGQGSDTQYF.

The chain has TRBV6-1 and TRBJ1-1, with no clear D. V lost 6 bases and J lost 8, with 10 bases in between. This CDR3 region has 11 residues. Germline assignment: CDR1 MNHNS and CDR2 SASEGT. Here the CDR3 DNA reads TGTGCCAGCAGGTCGGACTGGGAAGCTTTCTTT. The encoded protein is CASRSDWEAFF.

CDR3 sequence (DNA): TGCAGCGTTGAAACAGGGGAAAACATTCAGTACTTC. This gives the protein CSVETGENIQYF. The rearrangement uses TRBV29-1 and TRBJ2-4, with 7 positions matching TRBD1. V was pared by 2 bases and J by 5 bases, with 0 bases of the junction left unmatched. The CDR3 is 12 residues long. The germline V gene has CDR1 SQVTM and CDR2 ANQGSEA.

This clone was observed a handful of times. The DNA of the CDR3 is TGCAGCGTTGAGCCATGGACAGGTTCCCTAGGCGAGCAGTACTTC. Protein: CSVEPWTGSLGEQYF. V gene TRBV29-1 combines with J gene TRBJ2-7; TRBD1 matches 7 bases. This CDR3 comprises 15 residues. V gave up 3 bases and J gave up 6 bases; unmatched junction bases: 14. The germline gives CDR1 SQVTM, CDR2 ANQGSEA.

This clone was counted only a few times. The chain joins TRBV30 to TRBJ1-2; 8 bases agree with TRBD1. The CDR3 runs 15 residues. Germline CDR1 reads GTSNPN; CDR2 reads SVGIG (reference sequence). The V and J ends lost 1 base and 5 bases, in that order; junction bases with no gene match: 9. The CDR3 loop is CAWSAGQGSRYGYTF. CDR3 DNA: TGTGCCTGGAGTGCCGGACAGGGCTCCAGGTATGGCTACACCTTC.

V is TRBV5-1 and J is TRBJ2-1, with D perhaps matching TRBD1 (5 bases). V lost 0 bases and J 4 bases, leaving 8 bases between the germline ends. Germline V gene sequence: CDR1 SGHRS, CDR2 YFSETQ. This CDR3 has 14 residues. The CDR3 coding sequence is TGCGCCAGCAGCTTGGGACAGAATTACAATGAGCAGTTCTTC. It yields the protein CASSLGQNYNEQFF.

The genes are TRBV7-2 and TRBJ2-3; 14 nucleotides agree with TRBD2. J was trimmed by 4 bases and V by 7 bases; bases with no gene match: 10. The CDR3 contains 17 residues. Germline loops: CDR1 SGHTA, CDR2 FQGNSA. CDR3 sequence: CASTQGLAGAFADTQYF. CDR3 nucleotide sequence: TGTGCCAGCACCCAGGGACTAGCGGGAGCATTCGCAGATACGCAGTATTTT.

V and J are TRBV18 and TRBJ2-1; 10 bases are shared with TRBD2. J lost 9 bases, V lost 2 bases, and 7 bases had no gene match. This CDR3 region has 15 residues. CDR1 and CDR2 from the germline V gene are KGHSH and LQKENI. The CDR3 is CASSPGKREGREQFF. In DNA, the CDR3 is TGTGCCAGCTCACCAGGCAAGCGGGAGGGCCGTGAGCAGTTCTTC.

The rearrangement uses TRBV28 and TRBJ2-2; D is ambiguous. Germline V lookup: CDR1 MDHEN, CDR2 SYDVKM. Trimming cost V 8 bases and J 7 bases, with 8 bases left between them. CDR3 size: 11 residues. The CDR3 region is CASRSGGELFF. DNA of the CDR3: TGTGCCAGCCGATCAGGCGGGGAGCTGTTTTTT.